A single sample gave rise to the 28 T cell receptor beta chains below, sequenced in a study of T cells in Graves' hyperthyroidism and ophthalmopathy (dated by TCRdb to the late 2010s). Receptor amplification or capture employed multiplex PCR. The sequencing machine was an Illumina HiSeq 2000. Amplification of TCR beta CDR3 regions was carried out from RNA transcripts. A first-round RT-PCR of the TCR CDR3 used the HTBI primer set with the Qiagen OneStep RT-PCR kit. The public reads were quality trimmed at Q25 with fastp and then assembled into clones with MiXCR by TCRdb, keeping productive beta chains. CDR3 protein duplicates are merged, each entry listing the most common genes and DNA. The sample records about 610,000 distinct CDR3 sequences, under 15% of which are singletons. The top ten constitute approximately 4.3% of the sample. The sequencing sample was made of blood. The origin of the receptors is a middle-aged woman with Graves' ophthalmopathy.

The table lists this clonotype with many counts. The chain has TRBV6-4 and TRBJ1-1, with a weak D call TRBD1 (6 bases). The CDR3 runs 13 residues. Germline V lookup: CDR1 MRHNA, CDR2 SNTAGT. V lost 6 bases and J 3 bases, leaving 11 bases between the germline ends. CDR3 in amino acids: CASRQDSHTEAFF. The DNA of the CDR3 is TGTGCCAGCAGACAGGACAGCCACACTGAAGCTTTCTTT.

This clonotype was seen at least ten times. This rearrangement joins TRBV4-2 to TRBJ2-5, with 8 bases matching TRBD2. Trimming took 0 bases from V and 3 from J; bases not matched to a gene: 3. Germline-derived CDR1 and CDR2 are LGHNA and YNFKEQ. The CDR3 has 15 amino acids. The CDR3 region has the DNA TGTGCCAGCAGCCAAGATGGTAGCGGGAAAGAGACCCAGTACTTC. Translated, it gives CASSQDGSGKETQYF.

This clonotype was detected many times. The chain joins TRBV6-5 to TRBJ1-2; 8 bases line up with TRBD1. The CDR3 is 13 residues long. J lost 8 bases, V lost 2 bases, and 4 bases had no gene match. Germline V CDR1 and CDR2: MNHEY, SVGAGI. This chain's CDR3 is CASSYGQGPGYTF. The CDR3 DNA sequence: TGTGCCAGCAGTTACGGACAGGGCCCGGGCTACACCTTC.

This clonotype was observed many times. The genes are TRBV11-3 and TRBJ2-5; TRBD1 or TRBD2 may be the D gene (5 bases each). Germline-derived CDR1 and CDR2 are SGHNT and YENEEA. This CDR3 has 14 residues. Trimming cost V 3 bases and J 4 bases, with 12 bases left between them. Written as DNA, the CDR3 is TGTGCCAGCAGCTTTGGGACCTACACAGAGACCCAGTACTTC. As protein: CASSFGTYTETQYF.

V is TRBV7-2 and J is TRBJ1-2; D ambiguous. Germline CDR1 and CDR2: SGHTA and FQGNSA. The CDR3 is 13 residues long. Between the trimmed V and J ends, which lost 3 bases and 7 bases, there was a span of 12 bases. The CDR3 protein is CASSFTMGSGYTF. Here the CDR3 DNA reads TGTGCCAGCAGCTTTACGATGGGGAGTGGCTACACCTTC.

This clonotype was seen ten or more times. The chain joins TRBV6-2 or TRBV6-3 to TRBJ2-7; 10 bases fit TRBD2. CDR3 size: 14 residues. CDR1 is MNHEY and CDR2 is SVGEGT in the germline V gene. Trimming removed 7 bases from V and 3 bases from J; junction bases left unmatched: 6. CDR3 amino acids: CASKIAGGGYEQYF. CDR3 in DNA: TGTGCCAGCAAGATAGCGGGAGGTGGCTACGAGCAGTACTTC.

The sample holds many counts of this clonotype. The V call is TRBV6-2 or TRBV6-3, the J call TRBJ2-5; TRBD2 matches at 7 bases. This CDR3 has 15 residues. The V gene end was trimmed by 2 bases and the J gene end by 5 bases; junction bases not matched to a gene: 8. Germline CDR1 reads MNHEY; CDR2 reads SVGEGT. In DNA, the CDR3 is TGTGCCAGCAGTTACGTGGGAGGGCCGTGGGAGACCCAGTACTTC. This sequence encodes CASSYVGGPWETQYF.

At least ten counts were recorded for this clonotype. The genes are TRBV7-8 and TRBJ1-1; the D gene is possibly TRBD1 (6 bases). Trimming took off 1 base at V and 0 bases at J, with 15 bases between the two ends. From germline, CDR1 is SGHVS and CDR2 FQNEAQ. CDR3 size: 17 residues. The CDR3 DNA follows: TGTGCCAGCAGCTTAGTATGGGGGCCCCAAATGAACACTGAAGCTTTCTTT. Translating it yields CASSLVWGPQMNTEAFF.

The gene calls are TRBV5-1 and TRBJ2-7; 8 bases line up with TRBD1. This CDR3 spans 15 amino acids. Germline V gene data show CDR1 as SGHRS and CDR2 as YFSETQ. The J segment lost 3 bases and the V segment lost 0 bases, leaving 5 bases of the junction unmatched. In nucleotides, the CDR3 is TGCGCCAGCAGCTTGGAAAAGGGACAGGACTACGAGCAGTACTTC. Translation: CASSLEKGQDYEQYF. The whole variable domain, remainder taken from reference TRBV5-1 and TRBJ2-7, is KAGVTQTPRYLIKTRGQQVTLSCSPISGHRSVSWYQQTPGQGLQFLFEYFSETQRNKGNFPGRFSGRQFSNSRSEMNVSTLELGDSALYLCASSLEKGQDYEQYFGPGTRLTVT.

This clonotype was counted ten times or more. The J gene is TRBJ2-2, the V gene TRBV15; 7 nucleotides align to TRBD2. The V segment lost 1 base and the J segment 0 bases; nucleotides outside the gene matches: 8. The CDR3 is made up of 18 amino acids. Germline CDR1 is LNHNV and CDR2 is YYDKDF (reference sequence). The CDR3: CATSRVREAETNTGELFF. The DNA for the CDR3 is TGTGCCACCAGCAGAGTCCGGGAGGCGGAGACGAACACCGGGGAGCTGTTTTTT.

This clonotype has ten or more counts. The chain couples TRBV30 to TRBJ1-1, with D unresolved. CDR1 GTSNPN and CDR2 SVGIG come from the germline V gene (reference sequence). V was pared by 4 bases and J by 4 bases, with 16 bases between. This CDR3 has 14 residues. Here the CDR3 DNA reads TGTGCCTGGACCCCCGGCCTAAGCGGCACTGAAGCTTTCTTT. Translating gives CAWTPGLSGTEAFF.

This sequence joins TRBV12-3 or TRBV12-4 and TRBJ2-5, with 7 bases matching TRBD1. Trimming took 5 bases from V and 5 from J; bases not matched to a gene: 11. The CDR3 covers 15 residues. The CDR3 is CASSPDRATWETQYF. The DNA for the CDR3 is TGTGCCAGCAGTCCCGACAGGGCGACATGGGAGACCCAGTACTTC.

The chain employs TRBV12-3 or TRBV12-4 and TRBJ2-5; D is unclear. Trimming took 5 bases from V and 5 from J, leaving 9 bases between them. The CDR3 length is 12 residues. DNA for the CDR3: TGTGCCAGCAGTCAGACGATGGAGACCCAGTACTTC. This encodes CASSQTMETQYF.

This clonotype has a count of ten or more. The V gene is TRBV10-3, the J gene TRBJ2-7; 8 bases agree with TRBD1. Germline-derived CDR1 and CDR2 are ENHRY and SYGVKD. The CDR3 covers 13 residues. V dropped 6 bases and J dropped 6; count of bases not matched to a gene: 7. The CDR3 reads CAIRKGQEGEQYF. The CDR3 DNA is TGTGCCATCAGGAAGGGACAGGAAGGCGAGCAGTACTTC.

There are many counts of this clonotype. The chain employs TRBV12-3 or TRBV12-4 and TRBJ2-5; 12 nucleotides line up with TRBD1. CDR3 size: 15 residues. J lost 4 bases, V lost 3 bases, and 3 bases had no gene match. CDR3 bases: TGTGCCAGCAGTTTCGGGACAGGGGGCGGAGAGACCCAGTACTTC. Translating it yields CASSFGTGGGETQYF.

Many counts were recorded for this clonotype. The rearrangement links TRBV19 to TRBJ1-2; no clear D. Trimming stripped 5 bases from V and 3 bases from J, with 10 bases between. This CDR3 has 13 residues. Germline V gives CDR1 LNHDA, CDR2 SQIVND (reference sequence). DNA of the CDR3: TGTGCCAGTAGTGCGTTGACGGACTATGGCTACACCTTC. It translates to CASSALTDYGYTF.

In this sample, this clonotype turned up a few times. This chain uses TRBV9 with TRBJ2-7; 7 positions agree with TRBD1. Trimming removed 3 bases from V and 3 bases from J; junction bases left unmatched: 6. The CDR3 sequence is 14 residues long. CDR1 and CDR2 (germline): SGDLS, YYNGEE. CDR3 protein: CASSAGQTNYEQYF. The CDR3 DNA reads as TGTGCCAGCAGCGCGGGACAGACGAACTACGAGCAGTACTTC.

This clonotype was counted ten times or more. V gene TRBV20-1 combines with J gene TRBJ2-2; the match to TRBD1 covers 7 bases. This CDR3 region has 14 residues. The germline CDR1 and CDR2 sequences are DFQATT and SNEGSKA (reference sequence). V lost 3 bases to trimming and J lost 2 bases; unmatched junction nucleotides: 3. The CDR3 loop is CSASGTANTGELFF. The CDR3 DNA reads TGCAGTGCTAGCGGGACAGCCAACACCGGGGAGCTGTTTTTT.

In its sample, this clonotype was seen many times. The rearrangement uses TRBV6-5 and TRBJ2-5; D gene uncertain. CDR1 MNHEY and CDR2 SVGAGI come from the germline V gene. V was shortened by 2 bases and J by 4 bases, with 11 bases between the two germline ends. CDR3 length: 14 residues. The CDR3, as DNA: TGTGCCAGCAGTTACCGATTCAGAGGAGAGACCCAGTACTTC. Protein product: CASSYRFRGETQYF.

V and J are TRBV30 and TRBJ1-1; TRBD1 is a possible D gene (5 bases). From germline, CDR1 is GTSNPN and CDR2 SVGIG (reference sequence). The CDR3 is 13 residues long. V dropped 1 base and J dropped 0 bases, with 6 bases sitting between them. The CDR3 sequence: CAWSGDLNTEAFF. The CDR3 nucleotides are TGTGCCTGGAGTGGGGACTTGAACACTGAAGCTTTCTTT.

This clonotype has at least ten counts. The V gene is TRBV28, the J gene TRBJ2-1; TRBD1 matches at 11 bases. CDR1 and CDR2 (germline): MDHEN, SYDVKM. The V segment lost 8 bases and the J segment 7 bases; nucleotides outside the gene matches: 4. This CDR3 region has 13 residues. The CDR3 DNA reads TGTGCCAGCGACGGGACAGGGGGGAATGAGCAGTTCTTC. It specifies CASDGTGGNEQFF.

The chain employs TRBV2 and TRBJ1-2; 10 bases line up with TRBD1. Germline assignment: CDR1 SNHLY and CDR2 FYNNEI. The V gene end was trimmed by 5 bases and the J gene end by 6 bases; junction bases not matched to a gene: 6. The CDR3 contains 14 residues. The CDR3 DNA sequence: TGTGCCAGCAGTCAATTGACAGGGGGCGATGGCTACACCTTC. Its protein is CASSQLTGGDGYTF.

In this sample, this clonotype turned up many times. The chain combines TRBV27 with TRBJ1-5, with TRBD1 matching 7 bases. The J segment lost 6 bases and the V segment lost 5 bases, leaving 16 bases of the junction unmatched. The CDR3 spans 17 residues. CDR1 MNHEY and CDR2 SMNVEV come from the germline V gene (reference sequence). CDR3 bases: TGTGCCAGCAGTCCTCCTATCCTCCGACAGGGCCGTCAGCCCCAGCATTTT. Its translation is CASSPPILRQGRQPQHF.

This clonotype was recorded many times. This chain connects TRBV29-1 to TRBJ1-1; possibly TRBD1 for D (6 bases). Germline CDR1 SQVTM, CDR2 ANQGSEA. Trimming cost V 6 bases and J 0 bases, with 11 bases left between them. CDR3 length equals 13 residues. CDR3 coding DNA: TGCAGCGTATACAGGGCCATGAACACTGAAGCTTTCTTT. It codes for CSVYRAMNTEAFF.

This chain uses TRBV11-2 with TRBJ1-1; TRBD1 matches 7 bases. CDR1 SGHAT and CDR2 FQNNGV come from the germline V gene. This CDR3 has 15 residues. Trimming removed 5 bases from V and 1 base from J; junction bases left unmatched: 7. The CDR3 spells CASSLATGWNTEAFF. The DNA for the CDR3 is TGTGCCAGCAGCCTCGCGACAGGGTGGAACACTGAAGCTTTCTTT.

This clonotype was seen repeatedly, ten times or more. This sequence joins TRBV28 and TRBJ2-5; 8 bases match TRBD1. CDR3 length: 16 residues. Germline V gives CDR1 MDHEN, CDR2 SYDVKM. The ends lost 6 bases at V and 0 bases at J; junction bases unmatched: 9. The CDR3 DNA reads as TGTGCCAGCAGGTCCGCAGGGGGCCAGTACCAAGAGACCCAGTACTTC. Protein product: CASRSAGGQYQETQYF.

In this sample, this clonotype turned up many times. CDR3 amino acids: CASSSPGQFYGYTF. The CDR3 DNA follows: TGTGCCAGCAGTTCCCCTGGCCAGTTCTATGGCTACACCTTC. The chain uses TRBV28 and TRBJ1-2; D not certain. The germline gives CDR1 MDHEN, CDR2 SYDVKM. V lost 4 bases, J lost 4 bases, and 13 bases lay in between. The length of the CDR3 is 14 residues.

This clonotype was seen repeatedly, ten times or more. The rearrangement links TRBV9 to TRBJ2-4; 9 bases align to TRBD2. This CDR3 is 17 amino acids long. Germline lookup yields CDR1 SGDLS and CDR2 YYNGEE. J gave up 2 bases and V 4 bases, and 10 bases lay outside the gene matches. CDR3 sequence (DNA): TGTGCCAGCAGCCCGTTTAGCGGGAGCGAGTCCAAAAACATTCAGTACTTC. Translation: CASSPFSGSESKNIQYF.